What follows are 22 T cell receptor beta chains derived from one specimen sequenced in a study of shared clonotypes between healthy human individuals. Naive CD8 cells, CD45RO-negative and positively selected for CCR7, excluded terminally differentiated effector memory CD45RA+ cells. Sequencing used immunoSEQ multiplex PCR; TCRdb keeps in-frame clones, though not all of them. The table includes about 1,900,000 clones, about 95% detected once. What was sequenced was naive CD8+ T cells sorted from blood. The origin of the receptors is a man between 18 and 29 years old in good health.

The rearrangement joins TRBV6-5 to TRBJ1-1; 8 bases agree with TRBD1. The germline V gene has CDR1 MNHEY and CDR2 SVGAGI. Losses at the gene ends were 6 bases for V and 9 bases for J; bases not matched to a gene: 9. The CDR3 covers 13 residues. In nucleotides, the CDR3 is TGTGCCAGCAGACAACCAAGGACAGGGCAAGCTTTCTTT. This codes for CASRQPRTGQAFF.

On this clone itself: The same CDR3 arises from other DNA sequences in this sample as well. The V gene is TRBV27, the J gene TRBJ2-1, with a tentative D call TRBD2 (5 bases). This CDR3 is 15 amino acids long. CDR1 MNHEY and CDR2 SMNVEV come from the germline V gene (reference sequence). Trimming left V 3 bases short and J 2 bases short, with 11 bases between. CDR3 nucleotide sequence: TGTGCCAGCAGTTTCTTAGCCGGGACCTACAATGAGCAGTTCTTC. Translating gives CASSFLAGTYNEQFF.

The genes are TRBV7-8 and TRBJ2-1; D is undetermined. The CDR3 runs 12 residues. V lost 4 bases, J lost 6 bases, and 7 bases lay in between. Germline loops: CDR1 SGHVS, CDR2 FQNEAQ. CDR3 protein: CASSWTGNEQFF. The DNA of the CDR3 is TGTGCCAGCAGCTGGACGGGCAATGAGCAGTTCTTC.

V and J are TRBV4-1 and TRBJ1-1, with TRBD1 matching 8 bases. V trimming: 1 base; J trimming: 3 bases; junction bases outside the gene matches: 4. CDR3 length: 15 residues. Germline CDR1 MGHRA, CDR2 YSYEKL. CDR3 protein: CASSQVKDRDTEAFF. The CDR3 nucleotides are TGCGCCAGCAGCCAAGTAAAGGACAGGGACACTGAAGCTTTCTTT.

V is TRBV4-3 and J is TRBJ2-2; TRBD2 aligns across 9 bases. The CDR3 covers 19 residues. CDR1 LGHNA and CDR2 YSLEER come from the germline V gene. J gave up 7 bases and V 0 bases, and 15 bases lay outside the gene matches. CDR3: CASSQDRVSGSEAGGELFF. In DNA, the CDR3 is TGCGCCAGCAGCCAAGATCGAGTTAGCGGGAGCGAAGCGGGCGGGGAGCTGTTTTTT.

The chain has TRBV2 and TRBJ1-4, with D hard to call. CDR1 SNHLY and CDR2 FYNNEI come from the germline V gene. The CDR3 runs 14 residues. Trimming removed 7 bases from V and 2 bases from J, with 11 bases in between. CDR3 sequence (DNA): TGTGCCAGCATTTCACCGGGGACTAATGAAAAACTGTTTTTT. Its protein product is CASISPGTNEKLFF.

DNA of the CDR3: TGCGCCAGCAGCTTGGATAGTCTCGACAGATTTAACACCGGGGAGCTGTTTTTT. This gives the protein CASSLDSLDRFNTGELFF. This chain connects TRBV5-1 to TRBJ2-2; possible D gene TRBD1, 5 bases. The CDR3 is 18 residues long. Trimming cost V 0 bases and J 2 bases, with 17 bases left between them. Per germline, CDR1 SGHRS and CDR2 YFSETQ.

V and J are TRBV25-1 and TRBJ2-7; D may match TRBD1 or TRBD2 (5 bases each). The CDR3 length is 15 residues. The V end lost 8 bases, the J end lost 3 bases, and 20 bases lay between the germline ends. In germline, CDR1 is MGHDK, CDR2 SYGVNS. CDR3 in DNA: TGTGCCAGCTCACCCCCGCTGGGGGTCCACTACGAGCAGTACTTC. Protein sequence: CASSPPLGVHYEQYF.

The rearrangement uses TRBV13 and TRBJ1-2; D is unclear. The CDR3 extends over 13 amino acids. Germline loops: CDR1 PRHDT, CDR2 FYEKMQ (reference sequence). V was shortened by 5 bases and J by 2 bases, with 9 bases between the two germline ends. For the CDR3, the DNA is TGTGCCAGCAGCCCCTCTGCAAACTATGGCTACACCTTC. As protein: CASSPSANYGYTF.

The chain employs TRBV27 and TRBJ2-3; TRBD2 matches 9 bases. The CDR3 is made up of 17 amino acids. V lost 6 bases to trimming and J lost 4 bases; unmatched junction nucleotides: 14. Germline CDR1 and CDR2: MNHEY and SMNVEV (reference sequence). CDR3 residues: CASRDVPAGGRPDTQYF. In DNA form, the CDR3 reads TGTGCCAGCAGGGATGTCCCGGCGGGGGGGCGTCCAGATACGCAGTATTTT.

The chain recombines TRBV6-1 with TRBJ2-1; perhaps TRBD1 as D (6 bases). V lost 6 bases, J lost 0 bases, and 12 bases lay in between. There are 15 residues in the CDR3. Germline CDR1 and CDR2: MNHNS and SASEGT. CDR3 nucleotides: TGTGCCAGCAGACAGGGCCTGAGCTCCTACAATGAGCAGTTCTTC. This codes for CASRQGLSSYNEQFF.

The rearrangement joins TRBV11-2 to TRBJ2-3; unclear D gene. Germline CDR1 SGHAT, CDR2 FQNNGV. Between the trimmed V and J ends, which lost 5 bases and 2 bases, there was a span of 5 bases. This CDR3 has 12 residues. The DNA for the CDR3 is TGTGCCAGCAGCAAGGACACAGATACGCAGTATTTT. Amino acid sequence: CASSKDTDTQYF.

The chain recombines TRBV5-4 with TRBJ2-1; no firm D call. Germline CDR1 is SGHNT and CDR2 is YYREEE (reference sequence). Trimming left V 4 bases short and J 2 bases short, with 13 bases between. The CDR3 loop spans 15 amino acids. CDR3 loop: CASSTVTSPYNEQFF. The CDR3 bases are TGTGCCAGCAGCACAGTAACTTCCCCCTACAATGAGCAGTTCTTC.

This chain connects TRBV6-1 to TRBJ2-1; D call uncertain. Germline lookup yields CDR1 MNHNS and CDR2 SASEGT. The CDR3 length is 12 residues. Trimming cost V 1 base and J 8 bases, with 6 bases left between them. CDR3 protein: CASSEGPHEQFF. In DNA form, the CDR3 reads TGTGCCAGCAGTGAAGGCCCCCATGAGCAGTTCTTC.

The rearrangement links TRBV27 to TRBJ1-2, with D tentatively TRBD1 (5 bases). The CDR3 runs 13 residues. Trimming pared 0 bases from V and 8 bases from J, leaving 10 bases between. Germline V lookup: CDR1 MNHEY, CDR2 SMNVEV (reference sequence). CDR3 in amino acids: CASSLSRGLGYTF. The DNA of the CDR3 is TGTGCCAGCAGTTTATCGCGGGGGTTGGGCTACACCTTC.

The rearrangement joins TRBV11-2 to TRBJ1-2; D may be TRBD1 (5 bases). The germline CDR1 and CDR2 sequences are SGHAT and FQNNGV. The CDR3 is 16 amino acids. Trimming removed 0 bases from V and 1 base from J, with 12 bases in between. For the CDR3, the DNA is TGTGCCAGCAGCTTAGATGGGGGACTGTATAACTATGGCTACACCTTC. It is translated as CASSLDGGLYNYGYTF. Looking up the rest from reference TRBV11-2 and TRBJ1-2 gives the full variable domain: EAGVAQSPRYKIIEKRQSVAFWCNPISGHATLYWYQQILGQGPKLLIQFQNNGVVDDSQLPKDRFSAERLKGVDSTLKIQPAKLEDSAVYLCASSLDGGLYNYGYTFGSGTRLTVV.

J is TRBJ1-5 and V is TRBV27; TRBD1 aligns across 8 bases. This CDR3 has 14 residues. J was trimmed by 2 bases and V by 5 bases; bases with no gene match: 2. CDR1 is MNHEY and CDR2 is SMNVEV in the germline V gene (reference sequence). CDR3 nucleotides: TGTGCCAGCAGTGGACAGGGCGGCAATCAGCCCCAGCATTTT. It yields the protein CASSGQGGNQPQHF.

This rearrangement joins TRBV27 to TRBJ1-6; weak D call: TRBD1 (5 bases). Germline-derived CDR1 and CDR2 are MNHEY and SMNVEV (reference sequence). Trimming cost V 8 bases and J 7 bases, with 15 bases left between them. This CDR3 has 14 amino acids. The CDR3 nucleotides are TGTGCCAGCGGGGCGGGACTGGGGAATTCACCCCTCCACTTT. It encodes CASGAGLGNSPLHF.

This clone appeared once. The rearrangement links TRBV4-3 to TRBJ2-1; perhaps D is TRBD1 or TRBD2 (5 bases each). Per the germline V gene, CDR1 is LGHNA and CDR2 is YSLEER. The CDR3 consists of 13 residues. V was cut by 3 bases and J by 8 bases, with 11 bases left in between. For the CDR3, the DNA is TGCGCCAGCAGCCAGACCAGGGACGATGAGCAGTTCTTC. Its translation is CASSQTRDDEQFF.

The chain is built from TRBV7-9 and TRBJ2-3; 8 nucleotides align to TRBD2. This CDR3 has 17 amino acids. V lost 4 bases, J lost 6 bases, and 15 bases stayed unmatched. Germline-derived CDR1 and CDR2 are SEHNR and FQNEAQ (reference sequence). CDR3 sequence (DNA): TGTGCCAGCAGCTCCCCTCTGGCGGGAGGAATTGGGGATACGCAGTATTTT. Protein: CASSSPLAGGIGDTQYF.

The CDR3 DNA follows: TGTGCCAGCAGCGTAGACCCCGGAGGAAATGAGCAGTTCTTC. Amino acid sequence: CASSVDPGGNEQFF. V is TRBV9 and J is TRBJ2-1, with a weak D call TRBD2 (5 bases). The CDR3 runs 14 residues. Between the trimmed V and J ends, which lost 0 bases and 7 bases, there was a span of 11 bases. The germline CDR1 and CDR2 sequences are SGDLS and YYNGEE.

The chain combines TRBV7-9 with TRBJ2-5; 11 nucleotides match TRBD1. The length of the CDR3 is 15 residues. Germline values: CDR1 SEHNR, CDR2 FQNEAQ (reference sequence). J lost 4 bases, V lost 8 bases, and 9 bases had no gene match. The CDR3: CASLGQGVGGETQYF. Written as DNA, the CDR3 is TGTGCCAGCCTGGGACAGGGGGTCGGAGGAGAGACCCAGTACTTC.